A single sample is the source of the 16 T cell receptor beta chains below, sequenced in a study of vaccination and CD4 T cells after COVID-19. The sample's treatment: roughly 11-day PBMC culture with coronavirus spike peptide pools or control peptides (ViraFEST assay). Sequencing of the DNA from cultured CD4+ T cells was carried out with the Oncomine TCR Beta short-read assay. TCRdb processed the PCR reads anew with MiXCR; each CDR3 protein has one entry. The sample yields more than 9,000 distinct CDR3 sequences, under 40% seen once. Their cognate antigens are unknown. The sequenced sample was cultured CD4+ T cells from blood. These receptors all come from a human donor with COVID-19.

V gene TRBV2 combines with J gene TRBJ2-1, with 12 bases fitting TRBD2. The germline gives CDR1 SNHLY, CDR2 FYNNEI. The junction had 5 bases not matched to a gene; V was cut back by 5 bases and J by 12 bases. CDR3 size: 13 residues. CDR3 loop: CASSSTSGGGQFF. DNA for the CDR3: TGTGCCAGCAGTTCGACTAGCGGGGGCGGGCAGTTCTTC.

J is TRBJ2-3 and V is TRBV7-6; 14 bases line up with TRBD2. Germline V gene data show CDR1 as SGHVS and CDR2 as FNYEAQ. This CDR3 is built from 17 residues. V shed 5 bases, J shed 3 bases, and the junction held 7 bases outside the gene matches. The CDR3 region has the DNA TGTGCCAGCAGCCCTAGACGGACTAGCGGGGGGACAGATACGCAGTATTTT. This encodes CASSPRRTSGGTDTQYF. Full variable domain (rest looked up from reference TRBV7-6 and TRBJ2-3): GAGVSQSPRYKVTKRGQDVALRCDPISGHVSLYWYRQALGQGPEFLTYFNYEAQQDKSGLPNDRFSAERPEGSISTLTIQRTEQRDSAMYRCASSPRRTSGGTDTQYFGPGTRLTVL.

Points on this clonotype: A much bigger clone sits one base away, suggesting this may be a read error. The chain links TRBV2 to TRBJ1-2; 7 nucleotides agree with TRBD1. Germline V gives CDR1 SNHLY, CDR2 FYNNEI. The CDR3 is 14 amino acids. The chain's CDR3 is CAGSGQVANYGYTF. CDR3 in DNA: TGTGCCGGCAGTGGACAGGTAGCCAACTATGGCTACACCTTC. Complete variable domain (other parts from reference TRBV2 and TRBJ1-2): EPEVTQTPSHQVTQMGQEVILRCVPISNHLYFYWYRQILGQKVEFLVSFYNNEISEKSEIFDDQFSVERPDGSNFTLKIRSTKLEDSAMYFCAGSGQVANYGYTFGSGTRLTVV.

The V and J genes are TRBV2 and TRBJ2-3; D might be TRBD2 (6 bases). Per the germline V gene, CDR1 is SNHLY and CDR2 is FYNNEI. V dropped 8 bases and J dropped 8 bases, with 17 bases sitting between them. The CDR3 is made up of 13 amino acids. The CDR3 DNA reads TGTGCCAGCGCAGTGGAGGGCGTGGGTACGCAGTATTTT. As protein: CASAVEGVGTQYF.

The CDR3 DNA sequence: TGTGCCAGCAGCTCGTGGAGGGTTAACTTAGCGGGGGGGCCGAGTAATGAGCAGTTCTTC. Amino acids: CASSSWRVNLAGGPSNEQFF. This rearrangement joins TRBV7-6 to TRBJ2-1; the match to TRBD2 covers 11 bases. Germline CDR1 and CDR2: SGHVS and FNYEAQ. Losses at the gene ends were 4 bases for V and 7 bases for J; bases not matched to a gene: 21. CDR3 length: 20 residues. Full variable domain (missing parts from reference TRBV7-6 and TRBJ2-1): GAGVSQSPRYKVTKRGQDVALRCDPISGHVSLYWYRQALGQGPEFLTYFNYEAQQDKSGLPNDRFSAERPEGSISTLTIQRTEQRDSAMYRCASSSWRVNLAGGPSNEQFFGPGTRLTVL.

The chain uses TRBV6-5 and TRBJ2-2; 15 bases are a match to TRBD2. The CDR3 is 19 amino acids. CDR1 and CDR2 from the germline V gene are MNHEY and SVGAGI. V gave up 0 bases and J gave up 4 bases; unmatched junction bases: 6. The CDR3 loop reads CASSYSAPGLAGGTGELFF. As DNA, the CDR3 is TGTGCCAGCAGTTACTCGGCCCCGGGACTAGCGGGGGGCACCGGGGAGCTGTTTTTT.

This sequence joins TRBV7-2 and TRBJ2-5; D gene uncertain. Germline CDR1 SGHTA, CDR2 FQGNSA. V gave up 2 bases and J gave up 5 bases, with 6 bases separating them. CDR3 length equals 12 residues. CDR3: CASSLSRETQYF. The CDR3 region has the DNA TGTGCCAGCAGCTTATCGCGGGAGACCCAGTACTTC. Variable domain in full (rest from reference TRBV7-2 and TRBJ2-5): GAGVSQSPSNKVTEKGKDVELRCDPISGHTALYWYRQSLGQGLEFLIYFQGNSAPDKSGLPSDRFSAERTGGSVSTLTIQRTQQEDSAVYLCASSLSRETQYFGPGTRLLVL.

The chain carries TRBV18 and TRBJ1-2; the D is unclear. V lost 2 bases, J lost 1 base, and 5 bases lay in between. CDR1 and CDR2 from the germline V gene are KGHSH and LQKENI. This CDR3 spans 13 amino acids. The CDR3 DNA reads TGTGCCAGCTCACCAGACAATAACTATGGCTACACCTTC. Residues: CASSPDNNYGYTF.

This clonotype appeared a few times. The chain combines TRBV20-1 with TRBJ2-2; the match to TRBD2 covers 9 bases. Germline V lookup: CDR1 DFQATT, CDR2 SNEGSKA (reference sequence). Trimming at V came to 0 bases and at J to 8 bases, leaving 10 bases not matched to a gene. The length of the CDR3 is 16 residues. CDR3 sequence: CSARDPRGGLSGELFF. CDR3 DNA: TGCAGTGCTAGAGACCCGCGGGGGGGCCTTTCAGGGGAGCTGTTTTTT.

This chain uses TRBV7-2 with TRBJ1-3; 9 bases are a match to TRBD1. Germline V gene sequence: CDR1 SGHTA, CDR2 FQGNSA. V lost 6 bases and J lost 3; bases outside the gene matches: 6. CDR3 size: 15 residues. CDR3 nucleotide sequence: TGTGCCAGCAGACGAACAGGGGGCGGTGGAAACACCATATATTTT. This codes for CASRRTGGGGNTIYF.

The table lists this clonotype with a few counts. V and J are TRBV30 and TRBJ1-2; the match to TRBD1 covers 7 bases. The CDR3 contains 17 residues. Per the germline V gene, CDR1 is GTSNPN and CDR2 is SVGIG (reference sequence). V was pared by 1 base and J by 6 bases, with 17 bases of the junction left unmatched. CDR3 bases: TGTGCCTGGAGTGCCCTAAACCACGTGGCAGGGGGAAATGGCTACACCTTC. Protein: CAWSALNHVAGGNGYTF.

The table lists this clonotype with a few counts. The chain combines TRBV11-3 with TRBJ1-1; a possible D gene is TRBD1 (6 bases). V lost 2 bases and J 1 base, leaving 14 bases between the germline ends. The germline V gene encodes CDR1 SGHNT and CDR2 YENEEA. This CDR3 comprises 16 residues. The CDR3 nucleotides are TGTGCCAGCAGCTTAAGTGGCCGGGGGGCGAACACTGAAGCTTTCTTT. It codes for CASSLSGRGANTEAFF.

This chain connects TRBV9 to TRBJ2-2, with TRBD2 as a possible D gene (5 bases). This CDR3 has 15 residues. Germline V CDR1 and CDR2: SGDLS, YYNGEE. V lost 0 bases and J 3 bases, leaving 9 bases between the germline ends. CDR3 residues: CASSVVASYTGELFF. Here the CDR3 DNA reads TGTGCCAGCAGCGTAGTGGCTAGCTACACCGGGGAGCTGTTTTTT.

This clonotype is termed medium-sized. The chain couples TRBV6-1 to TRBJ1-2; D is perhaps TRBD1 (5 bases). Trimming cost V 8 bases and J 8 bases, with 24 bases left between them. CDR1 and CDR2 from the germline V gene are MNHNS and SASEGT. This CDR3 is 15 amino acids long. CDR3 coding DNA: TGTGCCAGCCGTCGCATACAGGACTCTAAAGCCGGCTACACCTTC. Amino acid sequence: CASRRIQDSKAGYTF.

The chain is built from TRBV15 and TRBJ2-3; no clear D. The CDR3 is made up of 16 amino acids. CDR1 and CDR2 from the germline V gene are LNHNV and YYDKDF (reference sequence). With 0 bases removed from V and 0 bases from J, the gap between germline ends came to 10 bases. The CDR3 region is CATSRDLDGSTDTQYF. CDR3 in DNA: TGTGCCACCAGCAGAGACCTAGACGGCAGCACAGATACGCAGTATTTT.

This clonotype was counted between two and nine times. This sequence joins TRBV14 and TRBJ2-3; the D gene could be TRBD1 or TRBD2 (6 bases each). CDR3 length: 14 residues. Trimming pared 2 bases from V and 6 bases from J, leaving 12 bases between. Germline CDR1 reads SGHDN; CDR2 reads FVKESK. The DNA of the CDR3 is TGTGCCAGCAGCCAACGGGGGCCCGGGGATACGCAGTATTTT. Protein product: CASSQRGPGDTQYF.